This TCR beta chain was identified in a study of beta chain features in type 1 diabetes. Study-wide results and limits: Shortening of TCRB CDR3s, moderate but significant, appeared in all four CD4+ subsets of Type 1 diabetes patients.

Reverse transcribing all isolated RNA meant expressed TCRB transcripts were sequenced. Profiled with immunoSEQ multiplex PCR; TCRdb holds only in-frame clones, not every one. The sample lists 450,000 to 550,000 clones, roughly 31% occurring once. Per the germline V gene, CDR1 is SSHAT and CDR2 is FNYEAQ (reference sequence). The CDR3 has 16 amino acids. This clone was seen a few times. Its specificity is unknown. A junction end diverges from the germline sequence, so it may reflect a read error. The genes are TRBV7-7 and TRBJ2-3; 9 nucleotides line up with TRBD1. The sample taken for sequencing was naive CD4+ T cells from blood. This TCR was recovered from a man between 18 and 29 years old in good health. The CDR3 loop is CASSRAGQGGTDTQYF. The CDR3 DNA follows: TGTGCTAGCAGCCGAGCGGGACAGGGTGGGACAGATACGCAGTATTTT.